Below are 29 T cell receptor beta chains sequenced from a single sample in a study of vaccination and CD4 T cells after COVID-19. For these receptors, no antigen is known. With the Oncomine TCR Beta short-read assay, DNA from cultured CD4+ T cells was sequenced. MiXCR, applied by TCRdb to the PCR reads, yields one record per CDR3 protein. The data show around 21,000 distinct CDR3 sequences, approximately 38% seen once. Time point denoted: late sampling 161 to 241 days after vaccination in three convalescent patients. Treatment defined: roughly 11-day PBMC culture with coronavirus spike peptide pools or control peptides (ViraFEST assay). Sequencing was performed on CD4+ T cells from blood, cultured in vitro, taken about 7 months after SARS-CoV-2 vaccination. These receptors were collected from a human donor who had recovered from COVID-19.

This clonotype occurred once. This chain joins TRBV6-2 or TRBV6-3 and TRBJ2-3; 12 bases line up with TRBD2. The CDR3 is 14 amino acids. CDR1 and CDR2 (germline): MNHEY, SVGEGT. V trimming: 8 bases; J trimming: 5 bases; junction bases outside the gene matches: 5. The CDR3 loop reads CASFEGLAGDTQYF. The CDR3 DNA sequence: TGTGCCAGCTTTGAGGGACTAGCGGGAGATACGCAGTATTTT.

The CDR3 region is CAISEAAGTSYNSPLHF. CDR3 DNA: TGTGCCATCAGTGAGGCTGCTGGGACCTCCTATAATTCACCCCTCCACTTT. V gene TRBV10-3 combines with J gene TRBJ1-6; perhaps TRBD1 as D (5 bases). The CDR3 spans 17 residues. Germline assignment: CDR1 ENHRY and CDR2 SYGVKD. The germline V and J ends were trimmed by 2 bases and 0 bases, with 11 bases remaining between them.

The chain links TRBV20-1 to TRBJ2-2, with TRBD2 matching over 9 bases. V shed 1 base, J shed 5 bases, and the junction held 8 bases outside the gene matches. This CDR3 has 16 residues. Per the germline V gene, CDR1 is DFQATT and CDR2 is SNEGSKA (reference sequence). The CDR3 reads CSARGGGLALTGELFF. CDR3 bases: TGCAGTGCTAGAGGGGGTGGACTAGCGTTGACCGGGGAGCTGTTTTTT.

This rearrangement joins TRBV6-1 to TRBJ1-2, with D uncertain. This CDR3 contains 12 residues. Trimming took 1 base from V and 7 from J, leaving 7 bases between them. Per the germline V gene, CDR1 is MNHNS and CDR2 is SASEGT. CDR3 in DNA: TGTGCCAGCAGTGAAGGTTACTGTGGCTACACCTTC. Its protein product is CASSEGYCGYTF.

There are a few counts of this clonotype. The chain carries TRBV7-9 and TRBJ2-5; 10 bases fit TRBD1. This CDR3 has 16 amino acids. Germline V gene sequence: CDR1 SEHNR, CDR2 FQNEAQ (reference sequence). V trimming: 3 bases; J trimming: 4 bases; junction bases outside the gene matches: 8. The CDR3 here is CASSLWTGGRLETQYF. CDR3 DNA: TGTGCCAGCAGCTTGTGGACAGGGGGACGTTTAGAGACCCAGTACTTC.

This clonotype was detected only a few times. The genes are TRBV19 and TRBJ1-2; the match to TRBD1 covers 9 bases. This CDR3 has 16 amino acids. Germline values: CDR1 LNHDA, CDR2 SQIVND (reference sequence). V lost 5 bases, J lost 4 bases, and 11 bases stayed unmatched. DNA of the CDR3: TGTGCCAGTAGTGTCTCCGGGACAGGGACCTCCTATGGCTACACCTTC. It translates to CASSVSGTGTSYGYTF.

The chain couples TRBV6-2 or TRBV6-3 to TRBJ1-2; TRBD1 matches 9 bases. The germline V gene has CDR1 MNHEY and CDR2 SVGEGT. The CDR3 loop spans 14 amino acids. Losses at the gene ends were 7 bases for V and 9 bases for J; bases not matched to a gene: 12. The CDR3 here is CASINGGTGSRYTF. The CDR3 coding sequence is TGTGCCAGCATAAACGGCGGGACAGGGTCTCGCTACACCTTC.

The genes are TRBV20-1 and TRBJ1-6; D may be TRBD1 (5 bases). The length of the CDR3 is 12 residues. V was shortened by 5 bases and J by 9 bases, with 11 bases between the two germline ends. Germline CDR1 DFQATT, CDR2 SNEGSKA (reference sequence). In nucleotides, the CDR3 is TGCAGTGCTGGATCAGGGACTTCACCCCTCCACTTT. It encodes CSAGSGTSPLHF.

Note on this clonotype: The junction differs from germline at one of its ends, possibly a read error. The V and J genes are TRBV28 and TRBJ2-1; tentative D call: TRBD2 (6 bases). Germline V gene lookup returns CDR1 MDHEN and CDR2 SYDVKM. The CDR3 is made up of 11 amino acids. CDR3 sequence: CASSFSGGAIF. Here the CDR3 DNA reads TGTGCCAGCAGTTTTTCAGGAGGGGCGATCTTC.

This clonotype came up a few times. The chain has TRBV20-1 and TRBJ2-5, with 12 positions matching TRBD1. The V gene's germline CDR1 is DFQATT and CDR2 SNEGSKA (reference sequence). J gave up 3 bases and V 0 bases, and 8 bases lay outside the gene matches. The CDR3 extends over 17 amino acids. In nucleotides, the CDR3 is TGCAGTGCTAGAGATCCGGGACAGGGGGCAATTGAAGAGACCCAGTACTTC. Its translation is CSARDPGQGAIEETQYF.

This clonotype was seen a few times. V is TRBV27 and J is TRBJ2-7; 10 nucleotides line up with TRBD1. V shed 5 bases and J 3 bases; nucleotides not matched to a gene: 4. This CDR3 contains 14 residues. Germline CDR1 and CDR2: MNHEY and SMNVEV (reference sequence). CDR3 bases: TGTGCCAGCAGTCCTCGGACAGGGGGCTACGAGCAGTACTTC. Its translation is CASSPRTGGYEQYF.

The V call is TRBV24-1, the J call TRBJ2-1; D is possibly TRBD2 (5 bases). The germline V gene has CDR1 KGHDR and CDR2 SFDVKD. V shed 3 bases and J shed 0 bases, with 14 bases lying between them. This CDR3 comprises 17 residues. CDR3 amino acids: CATSDAERLSSYNEQFF. The CDR3 nucleotides read TGTGCCACCAGTGATGCGGAGCGGTTGAGCTCCTACAATGAGCAGTTCTTC.

This clonotype occurred a few times. The chain combines TRBV10-3 with TRBJ1-5; D is undetermined. V was trimmed by 4 bases and J by 2 bases, leaving 9 bases between them. The CDR3 sequence is 14 residues long. Germline V gives CDR1 ENHRY, CDR2 SYGVKD. DNA of the CDR3: TGTGCCATCAGTGCTAGCCGAGGCAATCAGCCCCAGCATTTT. Its protein is CAISASRGNQPQHF.

Only a few counts were recorded for this clonotype. The V call is TRBV20-1, the J call TRBJ2-5, with 8 positions matching TRBD2. Germline lookup yields CDR1 DFQATT and CDR2 SNEGSKA (reference sequence). V lost 2 bases, J lost 3 bases, and 11 bases stayed unmatched. The CDR3 runs to 16 residues. CDR3 amino acids: CSARRPRAGGKETQYF. The CDR3, as DNA: TGCAGTGCTAGAAGGCCCAGGGCGGGAGGAAAAGAGACCCAGTACTTC.

In this sample, this clonotype turned up a few times. The chain carries TRBV6-1 and TRBJ1-5, with 7 nucleotides matching TRBD1. The CDR3 extends over 16 amino acids. After removal of 5 bases from V and 3 bases from J, the junction contained 10 bases not matched to a gene. CDR1 MNHNS and CDR2 SASEGT come from the germline V gene. The CDR3 bases are TGTGCCAGCAGTACATACAGGGGTTCCGACAATCAGCCCCAGCATTTT. Its translation is CASSTYRGSDNQPQHF.

The rearrangement links TRBV27 to TRBJ2-7; either TRBD1 or TRBD2 may fit D (6 bases each). This CDR3 is 15 amino acids long. Trimming stripped 0 bases from V and 2 bases from J, with 11 bases between. CDR1 MNHEY and CDR2 SMNVEV come from the germline V gene (reference sequence). The CDR3 region has the DNA TGTGCCAGCAGTTTATCATCGGGGGCCCCCTACGAGCAGTACTTC. It codes for CASSLSSGAPYEQYF.

The chain is built from TRBV11-3 and TRBJ2-1; 10 nucleotides agree with TRBD2. Germline lookup yields CDR1 SGHNT and CDR2 YENEEA. The J segment lost 7 bases and the V segment lost 0 bases, leaving 6 bases of the junction unmatched. The CDR3 sequence is 16 residues long. The CDR3 is CASSLESSGRDNEQFF. CDR3 in DNA: TGTGCCAGCAGCTTAGAGTCTAGCGGGAGAGATAATGAGCAGTTCTTC. Supplemented by reference TRBV11-3 and TRBJ2-1, the full variable domain reads EAGVVQSPRYKIIEKKQPVAFWCNPISGHNTLYWYLQNLGQGPELLIRYENEEAVDDSQLPKDRFSAERLKGVDSTLKIQPAELGDSAVYLCASSLESSGRDNEQFFGPGTRLTVL.

This clonotype was counted only a few times. V and J are TRBV28 and TRBJ1-5; D remains ambiguous. The CDR3 totals 16 residues. V was shortened by 6 bases and J by 1 base, with 16 bases between the two germline ends. Germline V gives CDR1 MDHEN, CDR2 SYDVKM. CDR3 loop: CASSTSPRRSNQPQHF. The CDR3, as DNA: TGTGCCAGCAGCACAAGCCCCCGGCGGAGCAATCAGCCCCAGCATTTT.

This clonotype was seen a handful of times. The genes are TRBV6-1 and TRBJ1-5; 10 bases align to TRBD1. The germline gives CDR1 MNHNS, CDR2 SASEGT. This CDR3 has 15 residues. V dropped 5 bases and J dropped 5; count of bases not matched to a gene: 6. The CDR3 region is CASSTRDRGYQPQHF. CDR3 nucleotide sequence: TGTGCCAGCAGTACCCGGGACAGGGGATATCAGCCCCAGCATTTT.

The chain links TRBV7-9 to TRBJ2-5; the match to TRBD2 covers 15 bases. Germline V CDR1 and CDR2: SEHNR, FQNEAQ (reference sequence). Trimming took 5 bases from V and 7 from J; bases not matched to a gene: 14. The CDR3 is made up of 18 amino acids. CDR3 protein: CASSPVGTSGRPLATQYF. Written as DNA, the CDR3 is TGTGCCAGCAGCCCCGTCGGGACTAGCGGGAGGCCCTTGGCGACCCAGTACTTC.

The count of this clonotype is one. The chain links TRBV28 to TRBJ2-7, with D unresolved. This CDR3 region has 11 residues. Germline loops: CDR1 MDHEN, CDR2 SYDVKM. Trimming left V 8 bases short and J 5 bases short, with 10 bases between. CDR3: CASGDPDEQYF. The CDR3 coding sequence is TGTGCCAGCGGGGATCCCGACGAGCAGTACTTC.

This clonotype was counted only a few times. V usage is TRBV20-1 and J usage is TRBJ1-6; D is unresolved. The CDR3 has 16 amino acids. V was trimmed by 3 bases and J by 0 bases, leaving 12 bases between them. Looked up from germline, CDR1 is DFQATT and CDR2 is SNEGSKA (reference sequence). The CDR3 region is CSASLLTSSYNSPLHF. CDR3 DNA: TGCAGTGCTAGCCTACTGACAAGCTCCTATAATTCACCCCTCCACTTT.

This chain uses TRBV6-1 with TRBJ1-1; maybe TRBD1 (5 bases). The CDR3 is made up of 14 amino acids. Germline V gene data show CDR1 as MNHNS and CDR2 as SASEGT. V gave up 6 bases and J gave up 0 bases, with 11 bases separating them. This chain's CDR3 is CASSGAALNTEAFF. The DNA for the CDR3 is TGTGCCAGCAGCGGGGCGGCTTTGAACACTGAAGCTTTCTTT.

This clonotype was detected a few times. The rearrangement uses TRBV19 and TRBJ2-7, with a possible D match to TRBD2 (6 bases). Trimming left V 5 bases short and J 6 bases short, with 14 bases between. The CDR3 is 13 amino acids. Germline V CDR1 and CDR2: LNHDA, SQIVND (reference sequence). CDR3 residues: CASSVGRRGEQYF. The DNA of the CDR3 is TGTGCCAGTAGTGTAGGCAGGAGGGGCGAGCAGTACTTC.

The CDR3 nucleotides read TGTGCCAGCAGCCGGGAGTTCAAGGAGACCCAGTACTTC. It yields the protein CASSREFKETQYF. The chain uses TRBV5-5 and TRBJ2-5; D perhaps matches TRBD2 (6 bases). This CDR3 comprises 13 residues. With 4 bases removed from V and 5 bases from J, the gap between germline ends came to 12 bases. Germline values: CDR1 SGHKS, CDR2 YYEKEE (reference sequence).

This sequence joins TRBV29-1 and TRBJ1-2, with a possible D match to TRBD1 (5 bases). Germline CDR1 reads SQVTM; CDR2 reads ANQGSEA. There are 13 residues in the CDR3. V was clipped by 3 bases and J by 1 base, with 9 bases between them. The chain's CDR3 is CSVEGEINYGYTF. DNA of the CDR3: TGCAGCGTTGAGGGGGAAATTAACTATGGCTACACCTTC.

This clonotype was observed a handful of times. The chain recombines TRBV25-1 with TRBJ1-6; TRBD1 aligns across 7 bases. V trimming: 7 bases; J trimming: 7 bases; junction bases outside the gene matches: 7. CDR1 MGHDK and CDR2 SYGVNS come from the germline V gene. This CDR3 region has 14 residues. As DNA, the CDR3 is TGTGCCAGCAATCAACAGGGGTGGAATTCACCCCTCCACTTT. Translated: CASNQQGWNSPLHF.

The table lists this clonotype with a count of one. The chain links TRBV7-9 to TRBJ1-6; 9 bases align to TRBD1. The CDR3 has 14 residues. Germline V CDR1 and CDR2: SEHNR, FQNEAQ (reference sequence). J was trimmed by 9 bases and V by 5 bases; bases with no gene match: 5. CDR3: CASSPGQGGSPLHF. The CDR3 nucleotides are TGTGCCAGCAGCCCGGGACAGGGCGGTTCACCCCTCCACTTT.

This clonotype came up a few times. J is TRBJ2-7 and V is TRBV5-8; D may be TRBD2 (5 bases). Germline V lookup: CDR1 SGHTS, CDR2 YDEGEE. The CDR3 sequence is 13 residues long. Trimming cost V 7 bases and J 7 bases, with 18 bases left between them. The CDR3 spells CASRTGGWKEQYF. CDR3 nucleotide sequence: TGTGCCAGCCGTACGGGCGGGTGGAAAGAGCAGTACTTC.